The T cell receptor (beta chain) under discussion was sequenced for a study of blood T cells in healthy people across ages. Next came a second PCR, run for roughly 7 to 12 cycles, which used a sample-barcoded 5' primer along with a J-beta primer mix. The template-switch adaptor, which had 12 random nucleotides, put a tag on each cDNA molecule. MiXCR, run by TCRdb on the 5' RACE reads, gives a single entry per CDR3 protein. The repertoire has about 800,000 distinct CDR3 sequences, 58% of them found once; the top ten carry about 20%. Only a few counts were recorded for this clonotype. Its specificity is not known. The study, taken as a whole, reports: Per million T cells, TCR beta diversity dropped roughly linearly as age increased.

CDR1 is MNHEY, CDR2 SMNVEV, per germline (reference sequence). The CDR3 length is 11 residues. V dropped 4 bases and J dropped 8 bases, with 8 bases sitting between them. Material: blood. The origin of this receptor is a young man in good health. The gene calls are TRBV27 and TRBJ1-1; weak D call: TRBD1 (5 bases). The CDR3 is CASSSQGEAFF. CDR3 nucleotide sequence: TGTGCCAGCAGTTCTCAGGGAGAAGCTTTCTTT.